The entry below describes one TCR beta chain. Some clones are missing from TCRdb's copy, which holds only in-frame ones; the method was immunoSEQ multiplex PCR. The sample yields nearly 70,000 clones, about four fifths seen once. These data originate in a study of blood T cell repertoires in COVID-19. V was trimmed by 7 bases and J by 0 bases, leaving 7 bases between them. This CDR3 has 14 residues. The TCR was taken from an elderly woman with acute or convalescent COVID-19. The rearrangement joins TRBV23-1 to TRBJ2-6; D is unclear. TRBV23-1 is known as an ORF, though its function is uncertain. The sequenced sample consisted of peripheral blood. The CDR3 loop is CASNVSSGANVLTF. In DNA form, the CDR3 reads TGCGCCAGCAATGTTAGCTCTGGGGCCAACGTCCTGACTTTC.